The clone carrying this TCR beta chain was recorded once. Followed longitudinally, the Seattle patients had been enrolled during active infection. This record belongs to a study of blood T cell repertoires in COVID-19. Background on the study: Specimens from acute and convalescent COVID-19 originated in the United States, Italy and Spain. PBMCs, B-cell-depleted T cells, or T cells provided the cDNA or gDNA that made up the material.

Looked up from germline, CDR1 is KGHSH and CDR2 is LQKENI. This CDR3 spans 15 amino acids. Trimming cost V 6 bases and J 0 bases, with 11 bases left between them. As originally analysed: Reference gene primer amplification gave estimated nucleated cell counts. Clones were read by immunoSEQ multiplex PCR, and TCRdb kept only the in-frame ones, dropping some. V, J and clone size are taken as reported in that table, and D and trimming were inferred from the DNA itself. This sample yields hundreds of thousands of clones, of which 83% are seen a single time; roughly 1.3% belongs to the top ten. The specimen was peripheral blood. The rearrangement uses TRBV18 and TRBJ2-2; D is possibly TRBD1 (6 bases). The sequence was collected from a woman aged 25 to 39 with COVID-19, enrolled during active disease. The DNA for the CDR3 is TGTGCCAGCTCCTACAGGGATGCGAACACCGGGGAGCTGTTTTTT. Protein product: CASSYRDANTGELFF. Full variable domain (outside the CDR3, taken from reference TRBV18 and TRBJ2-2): NAGVMQNPRHLVRRRGQEARLRCSPMKGHSHVYWYRQLPEEGLKFMVYLQKENIIDESGMPKERFSAEFPKEGPSILRIQQVVRGDSAAYFCASSYRDANTGELFFGEGSRLTVL.